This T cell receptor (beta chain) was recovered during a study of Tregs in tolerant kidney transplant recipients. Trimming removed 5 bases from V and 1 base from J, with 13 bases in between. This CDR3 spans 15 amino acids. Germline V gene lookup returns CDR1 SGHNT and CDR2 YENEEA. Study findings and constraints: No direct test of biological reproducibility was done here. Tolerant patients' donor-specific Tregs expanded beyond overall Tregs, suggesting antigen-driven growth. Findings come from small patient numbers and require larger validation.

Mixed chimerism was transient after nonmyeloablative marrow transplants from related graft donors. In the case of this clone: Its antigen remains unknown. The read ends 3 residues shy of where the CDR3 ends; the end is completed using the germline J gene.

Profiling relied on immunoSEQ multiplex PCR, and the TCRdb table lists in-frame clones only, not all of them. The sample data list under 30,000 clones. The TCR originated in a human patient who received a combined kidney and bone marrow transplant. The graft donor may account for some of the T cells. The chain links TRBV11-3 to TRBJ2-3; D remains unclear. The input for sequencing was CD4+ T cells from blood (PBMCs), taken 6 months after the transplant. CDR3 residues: CASSKPGKGTDTQYF. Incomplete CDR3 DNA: TGTGCCAGCAGCAAACCAGGAAAAGGCACAGATACG.